The clone carrying this T cell receptor beta chain was observed a handful of times. The method was immunoSEQ multiplex PCR; TCRdb's version includes in-frame clones alone and lacks a portion of them. The sample contains around 200,000 clones, 75% to 85% of which appear only once. This specimen belongs to a study of blood T cell repertoires in COVID-19. Study context: Samples of COVID-19 (acute and convalescent) were obtained from the United States, Italy and Spain.

Germline CDR1 SGHRS, CDR2 YFSETQ. The V end was cut by 0 bases, the J end by 3 bases, with 17 bases between. This CDR3 is built from 17 residues. V gene TRBV5-1 combines with J gene TRBJ2-3, with a possible D match to TRBD2 (6 bases). The TCR originated in a woman aged 25-40 years with COVID-19, enrolled during active disease. The sequenced material came from peripheral blood. This CDR3 is CASSLELRGTGTDTQYF. CDR3 sequence (DNA): TGCGCCAGCAGCTTGGAGTTGCGGGGAACAGGAACAGATACGCAGTATTTT. The whole variable domain, remainder taken from reference TRBV5-1 and TRBJ2-3, is KAGVTQTPRYLIKTRGQQVTLSCSPISGHRSVSWYQQTPGQGLQFLFEYFSETQRNKGNFPGRFSGRQFSNSRSEMNVSTLELGDSALYLCASSLELRGTGTDTQYFGPGTRLTVL.